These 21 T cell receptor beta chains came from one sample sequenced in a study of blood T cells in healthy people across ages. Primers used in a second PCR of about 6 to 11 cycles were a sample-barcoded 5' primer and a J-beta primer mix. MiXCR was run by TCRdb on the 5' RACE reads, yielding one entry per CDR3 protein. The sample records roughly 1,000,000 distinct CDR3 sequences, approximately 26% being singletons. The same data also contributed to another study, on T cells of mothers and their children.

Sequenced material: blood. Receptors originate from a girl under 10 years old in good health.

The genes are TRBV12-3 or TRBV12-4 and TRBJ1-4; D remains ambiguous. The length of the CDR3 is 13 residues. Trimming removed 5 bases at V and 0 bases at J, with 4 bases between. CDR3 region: CASSGATNEKLFF. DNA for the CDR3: TGTGCCAGCAGTGGGGCAACTAATGAAAAACTGTTTTTT.

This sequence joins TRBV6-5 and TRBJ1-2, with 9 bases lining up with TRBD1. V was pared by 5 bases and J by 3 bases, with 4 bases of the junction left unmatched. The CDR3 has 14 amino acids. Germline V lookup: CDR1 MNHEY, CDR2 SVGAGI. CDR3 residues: CASSTDRGDYGYTF. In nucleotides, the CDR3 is TGTGCCAGCAGTACCGACAGGGGGGACTATGGCTACACCTTC.

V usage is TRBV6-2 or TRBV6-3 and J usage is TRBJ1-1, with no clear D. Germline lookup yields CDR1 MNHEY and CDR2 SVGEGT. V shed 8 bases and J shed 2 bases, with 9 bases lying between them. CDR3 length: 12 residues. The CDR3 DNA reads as TGTGCCAGCTCAGACACTAACACTGAAGCTTTCTTT. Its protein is CASSDTNTEAFF.

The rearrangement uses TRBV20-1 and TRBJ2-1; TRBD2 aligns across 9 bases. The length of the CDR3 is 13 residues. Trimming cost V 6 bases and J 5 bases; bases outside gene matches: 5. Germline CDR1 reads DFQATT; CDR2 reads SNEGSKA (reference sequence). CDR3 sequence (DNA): TGCAGTGCCACTAGCGGGTCCCACAATGAGCAGTTCTTC. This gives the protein CSATSGSHNEQFF.

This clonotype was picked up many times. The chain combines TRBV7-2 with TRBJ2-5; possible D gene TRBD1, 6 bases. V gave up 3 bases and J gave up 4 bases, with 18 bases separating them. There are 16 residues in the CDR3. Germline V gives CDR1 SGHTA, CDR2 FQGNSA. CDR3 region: CASSFPWGQVGETQYF. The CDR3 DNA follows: TGTGCCAGCAGCTTTCCTTGGGGGCAGGTGGGAGAGACCCAGTACTTC. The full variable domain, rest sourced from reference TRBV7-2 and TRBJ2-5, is GAGVSQSPSNKVTEKGKDVELRCDPISGHTALYWYRQSLGQGLEFLIYFQGNSAPDKSGLPSDRFSAERTGGSVSTLTIQRTQQEDSAVYLCASSFPWGQVGETQYFGPGTRLLVL.

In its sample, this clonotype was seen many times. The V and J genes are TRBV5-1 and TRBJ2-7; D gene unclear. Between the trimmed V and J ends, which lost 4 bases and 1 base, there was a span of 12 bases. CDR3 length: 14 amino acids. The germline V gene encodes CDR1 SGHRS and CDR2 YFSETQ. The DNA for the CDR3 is TGCGCCAGCAGCCTATTGGGTGGGTCCTACGAGCAGTACTTC. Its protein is CASSLLGGSYEQYF.

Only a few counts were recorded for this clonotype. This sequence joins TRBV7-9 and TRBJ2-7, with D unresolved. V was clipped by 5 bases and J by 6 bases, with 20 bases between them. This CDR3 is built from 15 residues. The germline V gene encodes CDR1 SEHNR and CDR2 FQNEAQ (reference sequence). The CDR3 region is CASSHPFSRLGEQYF. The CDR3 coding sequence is TGTGCCAGCAGCCACCCTTTCAGTCGATTAGGCGAGCAGTACTTC.

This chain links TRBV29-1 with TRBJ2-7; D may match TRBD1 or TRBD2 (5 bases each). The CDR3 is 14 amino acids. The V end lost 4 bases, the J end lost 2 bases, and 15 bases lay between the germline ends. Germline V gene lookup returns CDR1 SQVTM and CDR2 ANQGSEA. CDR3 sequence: CSVVGTLGAYEQYF. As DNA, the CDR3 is TGCAGCGTTGTCGGGACCTTGGGGGCCTACGAGCAGTACTTC.

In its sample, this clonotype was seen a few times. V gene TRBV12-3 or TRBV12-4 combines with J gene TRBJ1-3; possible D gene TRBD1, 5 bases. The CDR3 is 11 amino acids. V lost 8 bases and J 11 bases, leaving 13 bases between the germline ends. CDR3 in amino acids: CASGGVSPIYF. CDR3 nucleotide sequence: TGTGCCAGCGGGGGGGTCTCCCCCATATATTTT.

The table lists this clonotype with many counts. CDR3 bases: TGCGCCAGCAGCTTGGCCGGACAGGGTCGTGGAACCGGGGAGCTGTTTTTT. Its protein is CASSLAGQGRGTGELFF. The chain carries TRBV5-1 and TRBJ2-2; 8 bases align to TRBD1. This CDR3 has 17 amino acids. CDR1 and CDR2 from the germline V gene are SGHRS and YFSETQ. Trimming removed 0 bases from V and 5 bases from J; junction bases left unmatched: 9.

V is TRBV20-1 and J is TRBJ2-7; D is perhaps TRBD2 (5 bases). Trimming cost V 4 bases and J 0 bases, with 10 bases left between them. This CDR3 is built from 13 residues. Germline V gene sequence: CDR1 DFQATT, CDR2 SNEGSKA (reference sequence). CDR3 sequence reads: CSAKLGSSYEQYF. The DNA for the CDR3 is TGCAGTGCTAAATTAGGGAGCTCCTACGAGCAGTACTTC.

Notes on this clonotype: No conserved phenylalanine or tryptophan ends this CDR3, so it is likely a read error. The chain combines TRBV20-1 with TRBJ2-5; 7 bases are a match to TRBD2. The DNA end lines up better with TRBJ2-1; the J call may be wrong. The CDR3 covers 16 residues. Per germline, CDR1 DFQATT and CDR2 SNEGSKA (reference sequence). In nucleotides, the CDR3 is TGCAGTGCTAGAGATCCGCAGACTAGCATTTACGATGAGCAGTTCTCC. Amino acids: CSARDPQTSIYDEQFS.

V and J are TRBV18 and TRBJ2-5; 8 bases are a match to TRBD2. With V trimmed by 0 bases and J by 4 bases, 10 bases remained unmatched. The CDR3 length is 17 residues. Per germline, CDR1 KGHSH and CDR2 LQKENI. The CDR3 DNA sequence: TGTGCCAGCTCACCACCCGGAGCGGGAGATAATAGAGAGACCCAGTACTTC. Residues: CASSPPGAGDNRETQYF.

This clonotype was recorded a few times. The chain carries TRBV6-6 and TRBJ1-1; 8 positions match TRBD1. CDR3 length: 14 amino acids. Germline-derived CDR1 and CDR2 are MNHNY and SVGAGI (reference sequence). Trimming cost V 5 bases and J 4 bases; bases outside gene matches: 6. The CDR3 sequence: CASSKLGQGTEAFF. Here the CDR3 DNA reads TGTGCCAGCAGTAAATTAGGACAGGGCACTGAAGCTTTCTTT.

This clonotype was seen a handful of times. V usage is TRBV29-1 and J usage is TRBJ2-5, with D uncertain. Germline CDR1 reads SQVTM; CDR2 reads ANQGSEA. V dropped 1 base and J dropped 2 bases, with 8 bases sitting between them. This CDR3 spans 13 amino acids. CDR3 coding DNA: TGCAGCGTTGAAGTAGCCATTCAAGAGACCCAGTACTTC. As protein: CSVEVAIQETQYF.

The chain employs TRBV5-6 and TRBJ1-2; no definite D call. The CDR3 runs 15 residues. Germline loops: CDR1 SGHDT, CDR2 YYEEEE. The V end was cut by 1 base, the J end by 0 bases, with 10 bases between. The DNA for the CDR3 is TGTGCCAGCAGCTTGTCACAGATATCTAACTATGGCTACACCTTC. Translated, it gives CASSLSQISNYGYTF.

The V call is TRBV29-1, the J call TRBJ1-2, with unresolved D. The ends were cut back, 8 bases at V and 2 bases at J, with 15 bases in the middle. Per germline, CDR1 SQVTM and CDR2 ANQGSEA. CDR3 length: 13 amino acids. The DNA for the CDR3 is TGCAGCCTTTCCCCGGACGGAAACTATGGCTACACCTTC. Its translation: CSLSPDGNYGYTF.

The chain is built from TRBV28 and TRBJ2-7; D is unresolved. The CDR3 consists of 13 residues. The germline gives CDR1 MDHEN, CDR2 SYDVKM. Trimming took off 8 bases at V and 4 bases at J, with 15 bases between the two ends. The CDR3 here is CASQPTRKYEQYF. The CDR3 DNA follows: TGTGCCAGCCAACCGACACGGAAGTACGAGCAGTACTTC. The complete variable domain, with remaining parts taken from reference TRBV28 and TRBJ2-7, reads DVKVTQSSRYLVKRTGEKVFLECVQDMDHENMFWYRQDPGLGLRLIYFSYDVKMKEKGDIPEGYSVSREKKERFSLILESASTNQTSMYLCASQPTRKYEQYFGPGTRLTVT.

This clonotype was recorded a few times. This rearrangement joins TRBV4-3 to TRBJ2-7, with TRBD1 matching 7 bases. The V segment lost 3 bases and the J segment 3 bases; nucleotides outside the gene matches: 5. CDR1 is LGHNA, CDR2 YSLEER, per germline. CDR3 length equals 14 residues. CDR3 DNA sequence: TGCGCCAGCAGCCACGTTACAGGGGTCTACGAGCAGTACTTC. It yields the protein CASSHVTGVYEQYF.

CDR3 coding DNA: TGTGCCACCAGTGACCCTAGCGGGGGGACCCACAATGAGCAGTTCTTC. Amino acid sequence: CATSDPSGGTHNEQFF. The genes are TRBV24-1 and TRBJ2-1; 11 nucleotides match TRBD2. There are 16 residues in the CDR3. V dropped 4 bases and J dropped 5; count of bases not matched to a gene: 6. Germline values: CDR1 KGHDR, CDR2 SFDVKD.

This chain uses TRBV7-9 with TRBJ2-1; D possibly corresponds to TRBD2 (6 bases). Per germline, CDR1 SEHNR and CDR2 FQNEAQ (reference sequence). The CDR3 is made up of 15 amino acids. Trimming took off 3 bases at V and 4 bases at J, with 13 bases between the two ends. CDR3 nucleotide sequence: TGTGCCAGCAGCTTTGGAGGGGCTATATACAATGAGCAGTTCTTC. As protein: CASSFGGAIYNEQFF.